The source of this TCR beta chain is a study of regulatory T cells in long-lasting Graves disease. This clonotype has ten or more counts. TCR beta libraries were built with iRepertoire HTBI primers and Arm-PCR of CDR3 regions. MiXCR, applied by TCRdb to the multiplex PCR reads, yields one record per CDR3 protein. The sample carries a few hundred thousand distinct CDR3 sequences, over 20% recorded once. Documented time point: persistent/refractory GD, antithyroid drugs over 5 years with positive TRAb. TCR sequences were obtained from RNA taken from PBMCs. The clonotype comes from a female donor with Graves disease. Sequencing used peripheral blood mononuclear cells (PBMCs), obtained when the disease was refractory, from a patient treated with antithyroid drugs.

The CDR3 sequence: CSASQGGGQPQHF. The CDR3 coding sequence is TGCAGTGCTAGCCAGGGTGGGGGTCAGCCCCAGCATTTT. V usage is TRBV20-1 and J usage is TRBJ1-5, with D maybe TRBD1 (5 bases). Germline V gene sequence: CDR1 DFQATT, CDR2 SNEGSKA (reference sequence). Trimming took 3 bases from V and 6 from J, leaving 12 bases between them. The CDR3 has 13 amino acids.